Described below is a single TCR beta chain sequence and its context. Original handling: Estimation of nucleated cell counts was performed using reference gene primer amplification. The protocol was immunoSEQ multiplex PCR, while the TCRdb copy is restricted to in-frame clones and leaves out a portion. That table supplies the V and J calls and clone size; D and trimming were determined from the DNA. The sample shows some 340,000 clones, around four fifths of them seen only once. CDR1 and CDR2 from the germline V gene are SQVTM and ANQGSEA. V shed 6 bases and J 3 bases; nucleotides not matched to a gene: 9. This CDR3 has 14 amino acids. The data were obtained in a study of blood T cell repertoires in COVID-19. Turning to the study itself: Acute and convalescent COVID-19 specimens originated in the United States, Italy and Spain. Nucleic acid was either cDNA or gDNA, and it came from T cells, B-cell-depleted T cells, or PBMCs.

The chain uses TRBV29-1 and TRBJ2-7, with 9 bases that match TRBD2. The origin of this receptor is a man aged 30-40 years with active or convalescent COVID-19. The sample consisted of peripheral blood. The CDR3 reads CSVRRGSGSYEQYF. The DNA for the CDR3 is TGCAGCGTCCGCAGGGGTAGCGGGAGCTACGAGCAGTACTTC.